This record covers a single T cell receptor (beta chain). Original data processing: It was from reference gene primer amplification that nucleated cell counts were estimated. Clones were sequenced by immunoSEQ multiplex PCR, and TCRdb holds only the in-frame ones, with some missing. For V, J and clone size, that table is used; D and trimming come from the DNA. This table holds over 150,000 clones, less than 95% found once. This sample stems from a study of blood T cell repertoires in COVID-19. In the study overall: Italy, Spain and the United States were the sources of the convalescent and acute COVID-19 samples. Sources were T cells, B-cell-depleted T cells, or PBMCs; the material itself was cDNA or gDNA.

CDR3 length equals 14 residues. CDR1 and CDR2 from the germline V gene are SGHTA and FQGNSA. The ends lost 4 bases at V and 3 bases at J; junction bases unmatched: 5. The V gene is TRBV7-2, the J gene TRBJ1-2, with TRBD1 matching 7 bases. Sequenced material: peripheral blood. This clonotype originated in a middle-aged man with acute or convalescent COVID-19. Here the CDR3 DNA reads TGTGCCAGCAGCTCAGACAGGGATTACTATGGCTACACCTTC. This encodes CASSSDRDYYGYTF.